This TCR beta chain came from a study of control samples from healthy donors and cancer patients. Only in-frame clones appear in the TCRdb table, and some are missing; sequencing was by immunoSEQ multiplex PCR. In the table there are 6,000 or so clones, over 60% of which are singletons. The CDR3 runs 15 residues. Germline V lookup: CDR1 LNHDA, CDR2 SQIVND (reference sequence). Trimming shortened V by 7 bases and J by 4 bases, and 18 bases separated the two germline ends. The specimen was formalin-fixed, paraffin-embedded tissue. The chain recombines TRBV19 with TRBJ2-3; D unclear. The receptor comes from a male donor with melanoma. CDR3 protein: CASTISRTKSDTQYF. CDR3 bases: TGTGCCAGTACCATATCCCGCACCAAGTCAGATACGCAGTATTTT.